This is a list of T cell receptor beta chains from one sample in a study of response to subunit inactivated influenza vaccine. TCRdb passed the RT-PCR reads through MiXCR, listing each CDR3 protein once. The top ten clones hold less than 4% of a sample with approximately 520,000 distinct CDR3 sequences, more than 15% of them seen once. The input for sequencing was CD4+ T cells sorted from PBMCs, taken about 23 months after vaccination. The receptors originated from a man aged 50 to 69 who received an inactivated influenza vaccine. The CDR3 runs from the conserved cysteine through the conserved F or W. Fields, in order: CDR3 protein, CDR3 DNA, V gene, clone size, J gene, D gene. D genes are given only for firm matches. Size is stated for part of the rows, as once, few or many counts, or as a class when the clone is expanded.

CDR3: CASSLEGTRGLGEQYF
DNA: TGCGCCAGCAGCTTGGAGGGCACTAGGGGCCTCGGAGAGCAGTACTTC
V: TRBV5-1
size: few
J: TRBJ2-7
D: .

CDR3: CASSTRSSYNEQFF
DNA: TGTGCCAGCTCTACAAGGAGCTCCTACAATGAGCAGTTCTTC
V: TRBV6-2/TRBV6-3
size: many
J: TRBJ2-1
D: .

CDR3: CASSLDREVYGYTF
DNA: TGTGCCAGCAGCTTGGACAGGGAGGTTTATGGCTACACCTTC
V: TRBV5-4
size: .
J: TRBJ1-2
D: .

CDR3: CATSDPPRYNEQFF
DNA: TGTGCCACCAGTGATCCCCCCAGGTACAATGAGCAGTTCTTC
V: TRBV24-1
size: few
J: TRBJ2-1
D: .

CDR3: CSVEVRLGVDTQYF
DNA: TGCAGCGTTGAAGTCAGGTTAGGGGTAGATACGCAGTATTTT
V: TRBV29-1
size: many
J: TRBJ2-3
D: .

CDR3: CASSQQDRGGYEQYF
DNA: TGCGCCAGCAGCCAGCAAGACAGGGGAGGCTACGAGCAGTACTTC
V: TRBV4-3
size: .
J: TRBJ2-7
D: TRBD1

CDR3: CASSQVLNSPLHF
DNA: TGCGCCAGCAGCCAAGTACTTAATTCACCCCTCCACTTT
V: TRBV4-3
size: .
J: TRBJ1-6
D: .

CDR3: CASRSDRTGELFF
DNA: TGTGCCAGCAGATCGGACAGAACCGGGGAGCTGTTTTTT
V: TRBV7-6
size: few
J: TRBJ2-2
D: .

CDR3: CASRPTRGGSRINEQFF
DNA: TGTGCCAGCAGACCTACACGCGGGGGGAGCCGGATAAATGAGCAGTTCTTC
V: TRBV7-9
size: few
J: TRBJ2-1
D: TRBD2

CDR3: CASSVGSSWGNEQFF
DNA: TGTGCCAGCAGCGTAGGCAGCTCATGGGGGAATGAGCAGTTCTTC
V: TRBV9
size: .
J: TRBJ2-1
D: .

CDR3: CASTPTGLRLNEQYF
DNA: TGTGCCAGCACCCCGACGGGACTCCGCTTAAACGAGCAGTACTTC
V: TRBV28
size: few
J: TRBJ2-7
D: .

CDR3: CASSFGYWDRGTDTQYF
DNA: TGTGCCAGCAGTTTTGGGTATTGGGACAGGGGAACGGATACGCAGTATTTT
V: TRBV12-3/TRBV12-4
size: .
J: TRBJ2-3
D: TRBD1

CDR3: CASSSPIGGGTDTQYF
DNA: TGTGCCAGCAGCTCTCCGATTGGCGGGGGCACAGATACGCAGTATTTT
V: TRBV7-9
size: few
J: TRBJ2-3
D: .

CDR3: CSVDGGTTEETQYF
DNA: TGCAGCGTTGATGGTGGAACTACCGAAGAGACCCAGTACTTC
V: TRBV29-1
size: few
J: TRBJ2-5
D: .

CDR3: CASSLQGTLSLETQYF
DNA: TGTGCCAGCAGTCTCCAGGGGACCCTGAGTTTGGAGACCCAGTACTTC
V: TRBV12-3/TRBV12-4
size: .
J: TRBJ2-5
D: .

CDR3: CSAESGNSNQPQHF
DNA: TGCAGTGCTGAATCCGGGAATAGCAATCAGCCCCAGCATTTT
V: TRBV20-1
size: many
J: TRBJ1-5
D: .

CDR3: CASSLDGRGQPQHF
DNA: TGTGCCAGCAGCTTGGATGGGCGAGGTCAGCCCCAGCATTTT
V: TRBV5-5
size: few
J: TRBJ1-5
D: .

CDR3: CSARALAGAAGTGELFF
DNA: TGCAGTGCTAGAGCTCTAGCGGGGGCCGCGGGCACCGGGGAGCTGTTTTTT
V: TRBV20-1
size: few
J: TRBJ2-2
D: TRBD2

CDR3: CASSNTGDTGELFF
DNA: TGTGCCAGCAGTAATACAGGGGACACCGGGGAGCTGTTTTTT
V: TRBV12-3/TRBV12-4
size: .
J: TRBJ2-2
D: TRBD1

CDR3: CSARGQLAGINEQFF
DNA: TGCAGTGCTAGGGGTCAGCTAGCGGGAATTAATGAGCAGTTCTTC
V: TRBV20-1
size: .
J: TRBJ2-1
D: TRBD2

CDR3: CSATNRVNSNQPQHF
DNA: TGCAGTGCAACTAACAGGGTCAATAGCAATCAGCCCCAGCATTTT
V: TRBV20-1
size: few
J: TRBJ1-5
D: .

CDR3: CSATDRQQTIYEQYF
DNA: TGCAGTGCTACTGACCGACAGCAAACCATCTACGAGCAGTACTTC
V: TRBV20-1
size: many
J: TRBJ2-7
D: .

CDR3: CASTILAGGYNEQFF
DNA: TGTGCCAGCACCATACTAGCGGGGGGTTACAATGAGCAGTTCTTC
V: TRBV7-6
size: few
J: TRBJ2-1
D: TRBD2

CDR3: CASTESGYYEQYF
DNA: TGTGCCAGCACCGAATCGGGCTATTACGAGCAGTACTTC
V: TRBV12-3/TRBV12-4
size: few
J: TRBJ2-7
D: .

CDR3: CASSPGQGPPNEQFF
DNA: TGTGCCAGCAGTCCCGGACAGGGGCCCCCCAATGAGCAGTTCTTC
V: TRBV12-3/TRBV12-4
size: few
J: TRBJ2-1
D: TRBD1

CDR3: CSVVFGGQGNTEAFF
DNA: TGCAGCGTTGTATTTGGGGGACAGGGGAACACTGAAGCTTTCTTT
V: TRBV29-1
size: few
J: TRBJ1-1
D: TRBD1

CDR3: CASSQDRGRTHSNQPQHF
DNA: TGTGCCAGCAGCCAAGACCGGGGACGGACCCATAGCAATCAGCCCCAGCATTTT
V: TRBV14
size: .
J: TRBJ1-5
D: .

CDR3: CASSQDGTSGLLAKNIQYF
DNA: TGCGCCAGCAGCCAAGATGGGACTAGCGGCCTCCTAGCCAAAAACATTCAGTACTTC
V: TRBV4-1
size: many
J: TRBJ2-4
D: TRBD2

CDR3: CAISEAGSGTEAFF
DNA: TGTGCCATCAGTGAAGCAGGGTCCGGCACTGAAGCTTTCTTT
V: TRBV10-3
size: many
J: TRBJ1-1
D: .

CDR3: CASSPPEGYGQFF
DNA: TGTGCCAGCTCACCCCCGGAAGGGTACGGGCAGTTCTTC
V: TRBV18
size: few
J: TRBJ2-1
D: .

CDR3: CASSSTDSTLAKNIQYF
DNA: TGTGCCAGCAGTTCAACCGACAGTACCCTAGCCAAAAACATTCAGTACTTC
V: TRBV12-3/TRBV12-4
size: .
J: TRBJ2-4
D: .

CDR3: CASSRTEKNIQYF
DNA: TGTGCCAGCAGCCGGACAGAAAAAAACATTCAGTACTTC
V: TRBV6-1
size: .
J: TRBJ2-4
D: .

CDR3: CSATDRAGYYGYTF
DNA: TGCAGTGCTACGGACAGGGCCGGATACTATGGCTACACCTTC
V: TRBV20-1
size: .
J: TRBJ1-2
D: TRBD1

CDR3: CASSLAGNHQPQHF
DNA: TGTGCCAGCAGCTTAGCAGGTAACCATCAGCCCCAGCATTTT
V: TRBV7-9
size: few
J: TRBJ1-5
D: .

CDR3: CASSLERAPRNEQFF
DNA: TGTGCCAGCAGCTTAGAGCGGGCTCCAAGGAATGAGCAGTTCTTC
V: TRBV11-1
size: few
J: TRBJ2-1
D: .

CDR3: CASRPLAAQGEQFF
DNA: TGTGCCAGCAGGCCCCTAGCAGCGCAGGGTGAGCAGTTCTTC
V: TRBV2
size: .
J: TRBJ2-1
D: .